Below are 6 T cell receptor beta chains sequenced from a single sample in a study of cytomegalovirus exposure and HLA in healthy donors. Researchers ran the PCR with 60 Vbeta and 13 Jbeta primers. The protocol was immunoSEQ multiplex PCR, while the TCRdb copy is restricted to in-frame clones and leaves out a portion. The sample carries 80,000 to 100,000 clones, over 55% recorded once. The sequenced material came from PBMCs. These TCRs come from a woman younger than 35 in good health and CMV-seropositive.

This clone was picked up a small number of times. CDR3 protein: CASSSGTSNEQFF. In DNA, the CDR3 is TGTGCCAGCAGTTCCGGGACTAGCAATGAGCAGTTCTTC. The chain is built from TRBV6-4 and TRBJ2-1, with 8 bases aligning to TRBD2. This CDR3 has 13 residues. Germline V gives CDR1 MRHNA, CDR2 SNTAGT. V trimming: 5 bases; J trimming: 6 bases; junction bases outside the gene matches: 3.

About this clone: A junction end diverges from the germline sequence, so it may reflect a read error. The chain couples TRBV6-1 to TRBJ2-7, with a possible D match to TRBD2 (6 bases). This CDR3 has 14 residues. CDR1 is MNHNS, CDR2 SASEGT, per germline. Here the CDR3 reads CASSERRAGYGQYF. As DNA, the CDR3 is TGTGCCAGCAGTGAAAGGAGGGCGGGGTACGGGCAGTACTTC.

V is TRBV29-1 and J is TRBJ2-3; D perhaps matches TRBD1 (7 bases). This CDR3 has 16 residues. V was shortened by 1 base and J by 0 bases, with 14 bases between the two germline ends. Germline CDR1 SQVTM, CDR2 ANQGSEA. Here the CDR3 reads CSVEGGDRRSTDTQYF. The CDR3 DNA sequence: TGCAGCGTTGAAGGGGGGGACAGAAGAAGCACAGATACGCAGTATTTT.

The chain uses TRBV29-1 and TRBJ2-2; perhaps TRBD2 as D (7 bases). The ends were cut back, 5 bases at V and 6 bases at J, with 22 bases in the middle. The CDR3 is 16 residues long. Looked up from germline, CDR1 is SQVTM and CDR2 is ANQGSEA. CDR3 protein: CSVLGGAGSNAGELFF. CDR3 nucleotides: TGCAGCGTTTTGGGGGGGGCAGGCAGCAACGCCGGGGAGCTGTTTTTT.

The DNA for the CDR3 is TGTGCCAGCAGTGAACCAGATAGGGCGGGAGGCCCTGACGAGCAGTACTTC. Residues: CASSEPDRAGGPDEQYF. The rearrangement uses TRBV25-1 and TRBJ2-7; 8 bases are shared with TRBD2. Trimming cost V 2 bases and J 5 bases; bases outside gene matches: 14. The CDR3 covers 17 residues. CDR1 MGHDK and CDR2 SYGVNS come from the germline V gene.

This rearrangement joins TRBV6-1 to TRBJ2-2; possible D gene TRBD2, 7 bases. V was trimmed by 8 bases and J by 1 base, leaving 14 bases between them. Germline assignment: CDR1 MNHNS and CDR2 SASEGT. The CDR3 is made up of 15 amino acids. CDR3 in amino acids: CASCKRGGNTGELFF. The DNA of the CDR3 is TGTGCCAGCTGTAAGAGGGGGGGGAACACCGGGGAGCTGTTTTTT.